Shown below are 23 T cell receptor beta chains from a single sample sequenced in a study of OX40 agonist ivuxolimab in advanced cancers. The protocol was immunoSEQ multiplex PCR, while the TCRdb copy is restricted to in-frame clones and leaves out a portion. This sample carries roughly 60,000 clones, around 93% of them seen once, and the ten largest clones take 3% to 4%. Sequenced material: CD4+ or CD8+ T cells sorted from blood, taken in a trial of the OX40 agonist ivuxolimab. The receptors here all came from an adult with an advanced solid tumor such as melanoma, head and neck, liver or kidney cancer.

DNA for the CDR3: TGTGCCAGCAGGCAATTGGGGAGTCGGACAGATACGCAGTATTTT. It codes for CASRQLGSRTDTQYF. The J gene is TRBJ2-3, the V gene TRBV6-5; perhaps TRBD2 as D (5 bases). Trimming took off 6 bases at V and 3 bases at J, with 16 bases between the two ends. This CDR3 is built from 15 residues. Germline loops: CDR1 MNHEY, CDR2 SVGAGI.

The CDR3 bases are TGTGCCACCAGCAGAGATATGACTAGCGGGGCCTACGAGCAGTACTTC. Translated: CATSRDMTSGAYEQYF. The J gene is TRBJ2-7, the V gene TRBV15, with 11 bases lining up with TRBD2. There are 16 residues in the CDR3. Germline V CDR1 and CDR2: LNHNV, YYDKDF (reference sequence). V lost 0 bases, J lost 2 bases, and 3 bases stayed unmatched.

The chain employs TRBV10-3 and TRBJ1-5; D unresolved. The V and J ends lost 0 bases and 0 bases respectively, with 6 bases between them. The CDR3 length is 15 residues. The germline V gene has CDR1 ENHRY and CDR2 SYGVKD. CDR3 sequence (DNA): TGTGCCATCAGTGAGTCCGGCAGTAGCAATCAGCCCCAGCATTTT. This translates into CAISESGSSNQPQHF.

The V and J genes are TRBV15 and TRBJ1-2; D remains ambiguous. Germline V CDR1 and CDR2: LNHNV, YYDKDF (reference sequence). The ends were cut back, 0 bases at V and 4 bases at J, with 12 bases in the middle. This CDR3 contains 15 residues. In DNA, the CDR3 is TGTGCCACCAGCAGAGAAGTTAGGGATAGCTATGGCTACACCTTC. Its translation is CATSREVRDSYGYTF.

The rearrangement uses TRBV19 and TRBJ2-1; possibly TRBD2 for D (5 bases). Trimming cost V 4 bases and J 6 bases, with 10 bases left between them. Germline V gene data show CDR1 as LNHDA and CDR2 as SQIVND (reference sequence). The CDR3 has 13 amino acids. CDR3 in amino acids: CASSSTGSNEQFF. The CDR3 DNA follows: TGTGCCAGTAGTAGCACTGGGAGCAATGAGCAGTTCTTC.

V and J are TRBV27 and TRBJ2-3; 9 bases map to TRBD2. Germline V CDR1 and CDR2: MNHEY, SMNVEV (reference sequence). Trimming at V came to 7 bases and at J to 9 bases, leaving 14 bases not matched to a gene. This CDR3 spans 15 amino acids. The CDR3 sequence is CASKERAGGPGTQYF. CDR3 DNA sequence: TGTGCCAGCAAGGAGAGGGCGGGAGGGCCAGGCACGCAGTATTTT.

This clone has only one observation. This rearrangement joins TRBV4-1 to TRBJ2-7, with a weak D call TRBD2 (6 bases). The V and J ends lost 4 bases and 5 bases respectively, with 15 bases between them. Germline V gene sequence: CDR1 MGHRA, CDR2 YSYEKL. The CDR3 runs 14 residues. CDR3 sequence reads: CASSPGVRAHEQYF. The CDR3 nucleotides are TGCGCCAGCAGCCCGGGAGTTAGGGCCCACGAGCAGTACTTC.

The J gene is TRBJ2-3, the V gene TRBV4-3, with a possible D match to TRBD1 (7 bases). Germline CDR1 and CDR2: LGHNA and YSLEER. The V gene lost 1 base and the J gene lost 9 bases, with 17 bases spanning the gap. CDR3 length: 15 residues. CDR3 amino acids: CASSQGVSGGFTQYF. DNA of the CDR3: TGCGCCAGCAGCCAAGGGGTCTCAGGGGGGTTCACGCAGTATTTT.

The chain has TRBV28 and TRBJ2-1; D ambiguous. Germline loops: CDR1 MDHEN, CDR2 SYDVKM. The CDR3 is 12 residues long. The ends were cut back, 1 base at V and 14 bases at J, with 12 bases in the middle. The CDR3 DNA reads TGTGCCAGCAGTTTATCAGTCAGTAGGGAGTTCTTC. Residues: CASSLSVSREFF.

The chain recombines TRBV5-6 with TRBJ2-5; a weak D match, TRBD2 (6 bases). CDR3 length equals 15 residues. Germline loops: CDR1 SGHDT, CDR2 YYEEEE. V lost 0 bases and J lost 5, with 14 bases in between. The CDR3 loop is CASSLDTGVWETQYF. CDR3 sequence (DNA): TGTGCCAGCAGCTTGGATACGGGAGTCTGGGAGACCCAGTACTTC.

The V call is TRBV5-1, the J call TRBJ2-1, with TRBD2 matching over 7 bases. Germline V gives CDR1 SGHRS, CDR2 YFSETQ. V was clipped by 2 bases and J by 7 bases; unmatched bases: 9. This CDR3 spans 15 amino acids. The CDR3 bases are TGCGCCAGCAGCTTACAAGGACTAGGAGGAAATGAGCAGTTCTTC. The encoded protein is CASSLQGLGGNEQFF.

This chain uses TRBV27 with TRBJ2-3; D gene ambiguous. V was cut by 4 bases and J by 0 bases, with 11 bases left in between. This CDR3 is 15 amino acids long. In germline, CDR1 is MNHEY, CDR2 SMNVEV (reference sequence). The CDR3 sequence: CASSSVALSTDTQYF. In DNA form, the CDR3 reads TGTGCCAGCAGTTCCGTAGCTCTTAGCACAGATACGCAGTATTTT.

The chain carries TRBV29-1 and TRBJ1-2; 8 nucleotides agree with TRBD1. CDR3 size: 11 residues. Germline V lookup: CDR1 SQVTM, CDR2 ANQGSEA. The trim removed 3 bases at V and 6 bases at J, leaving 0 bases unmatched. The DNA for the CDR3 is TGCAGCGTTGAGGGACAGGATGGCTACACCTTC. This encodes CSVEGQDGYTF.

The J gene is TRBJ2-1, the V gene TRBV7-9, with D uncertain. Germline V lookup: CDR1 SEHNR, CDR2 FQNEAQ (reference sequence). Trimming left V 1 base short and J 6 bases short, with 4 bases between. This CDR3 region has 12 residues. Here the CDR3 DNA reads TGTGCCAGCAGCTTAGAATTCAATGAGCAGTTCTTC. Protein sequence: CASSLEFNEQFF.

The chain employs TRBV27 and TRBJ2-7; D is possibly TRBD1 (5 bases). The CDR3 sequence is 13 residues long. Germline assignment: CDR1 MNHEY and CDR2 SMNVEV (reference sequence). V was shortened by 7 bases and J by 1 base, with 11 bases between the two germline ends. CDR3 bases: TGTGCCAGCATGCACAGGTGGTCCTACGAGCAGTACTTC. It encodes CASMHRWSYEQYF.

The chain combines TRBV7-9 with TRBJ2-7; 9 positions match TRBD1. The CDR3 sequence is 14 residues long. CDR1 is SEHNR and CDR2 is FQNEAQ in the germline V gene (reference sequence). J was trimmed by 7 bases and V by 5 bases; bases with no gene match: 9. Here the CDR3 reads CASSPRDRVWEQYF. The DNA of the CDR3 is TGTGCCAGCAGCCCCCGGGACAGGGTATGGGAGCAGTACTTC. Filled out from reference TRBV7-9 and TRBJ2-7, the complete variable domain reads DTGVSQNPRHKITKRGQNVTFRCDPISEHNRLYWYRQTLGQGPEFLTYFQNEAQLEKSRLLSDRFSAERPKGSFSTLEIQRTEQGDSAMYLCASSPRDRVWEQYFGPGTRLTVT.

This clone was seen a single time. This chain links TRBV6-6 with TRBJ2-5; the D gene could be TRBD1 or TRBD2 (5 bases each). V lost 2 bases and J lost 3, with 10 bases in between. This CDR3 has 14 amino acids. From germline, CDR1 is MNHNY and CDR2 SVGAGI (reference sequence). The CDR3 protein is CASSYPGAEETQYF. CDR3 DNA: TGTGCCAGCAGTTACCCCGGGGCAGAAGAGACCCAGTACTTC.

The rearrangement joins TRBV7-8 to TRBJ2-7, with D possibly TRBD2 on 7 matching bases. The CDR3 is made up of 17 amino acids. The V gene's germline CDR1 is SGHVS and CDR2 FQNEAQ. Trimming left V 1 base short and J 1 base short, with 17 bases between. The CDR3: CASSLVGGGPTSYEQYF. CDR3 sequence (DNA): TGTGCCAGCAGCTTAGTAGGGGGGGGCCCGACGTCCTACGAGCAGTACTTC.

The J gene is TRBJ2-7, the V gene TRBV28, with 10 bases aligning to TRBD2. Germline V lookup: CDR1 MDHEN, CDR2 SYDVKM. The trim removed 5 bases at V and 5 bases at J, leaving 9 bases unmatched. The CDR3 covers 15 residues. The CDR3 DNA reads TGTGCCAGCAGTCCACCTCCTAGCGGGAGCAACGAGCAGTACTTC. It is translated as CASSPPPSGSNEQYF. The entire variable domain, with the rest obtained from reference TRBV28 and TRBJ2-7, is as follows: DVKVTQSSRYLVKRTGEKVFLECVQDMDHENMFWYRQDPGLGLRLIYFSYDVKMKEKGDIPEGYSVSREKKERFSLILESASTNQTSMYLCASSPPPSGSNEQYFGPGTRLTVT.

The rearrangement joins TRBV28 to TRBJ2-5, with a possible D match to TRBD2 (6 bases). Deletions cut 4 bases from V and 5 bases from J, with 20 bases between. CDR1 is MDHEN and CDR2 is SYDVKM in the germline V gene. The CDR3 is 16 residues long. The CDR3 nucleotides read TGTGCCAGCAGTTCCTACAGCGCCCCTGGGGGGGAGACCCAGTACTTC. Translating it yields CASSSYSAPGGETQYF.

The chain couples TRBV19 to TRBJ2-3, with 9 bases that match TRBD1. The CDR3 runs 14 residues. Looked up from germline, CDR1 is LNHDA and CDR2 is SQIVND (reference sequence). The junction had 4 bases not matched to a gene; V was cut back by 4 bases and J by 5 bases. This CDR3 is CASSNDRGRDTQYF. CDR3 in DNA: TGTGCCAGTAGTAACGACAGGGGGAGAGATACGCAGTATTTT.

This clone was recorded only once. The chain recombines TRBV28 with TRBJ1-1; the D is unclear. Germline CDR1 and CDR2: MDHEN and SYDVKM. This CDR3 region has 13 residues. V was clipped by 4 bases and J by 1 base, with 7 bases between them. CDR3 bases: TGTGCCAGCAGTTCGACACCGAACACTGAAGCTTTCTTT. This gives the protein CASSSTPNTEAFF.

The chain recombines TRBV28 with TRBJ2-5; D may be TRBD2 (6 bases). The CDR3 spans 15 residues. CDR1 is MDHEN, CDR2 SYDVKM, per germline. V lost 6 bases to trimming and J lost 4 bases, with 18 bases between them. CDR3 bases: TGTGCCAGCAGCCCCACCGGGGGAGGCGTAGAGACCCAGTACTTC. Its translation is CASSPTGGGVETQYF.